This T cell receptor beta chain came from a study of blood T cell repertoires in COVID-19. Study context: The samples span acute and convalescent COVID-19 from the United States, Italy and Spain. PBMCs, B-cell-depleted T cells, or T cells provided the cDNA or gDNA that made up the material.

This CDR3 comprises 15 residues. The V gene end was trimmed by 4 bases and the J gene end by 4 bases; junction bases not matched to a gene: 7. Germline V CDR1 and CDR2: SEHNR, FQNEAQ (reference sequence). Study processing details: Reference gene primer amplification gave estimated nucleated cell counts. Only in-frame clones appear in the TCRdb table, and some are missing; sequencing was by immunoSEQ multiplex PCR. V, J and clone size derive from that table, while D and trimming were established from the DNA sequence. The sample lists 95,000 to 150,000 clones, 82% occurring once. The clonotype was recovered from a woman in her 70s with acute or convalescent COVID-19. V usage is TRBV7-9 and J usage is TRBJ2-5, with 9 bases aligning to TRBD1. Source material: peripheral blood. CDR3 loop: CASSSGGQGSETQYF. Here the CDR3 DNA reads TGTGCCAGCAGCTCGGGGGGACAGGGATCAGAGACCCAGTACTTC.